These 27 T cell receptor beta chains originate from one sample sequenced in a study of T-cell reconstitution after alpha-beta-depleted transplantation in children. As it was prepared, the TCRbeta library received unique molecular identifiers. TCRdb re-analysed the PCR reads in MiXCR, keeping a single row per CDR3 protein. The table has about a million distinct CDR3 sequences, 25% to 30% seen once. The sequencing here drew on PBMCs, mostly from graft donor cells, taken 360 days after TCRalphabeta/CD19-depleted stem cell transplant. The receptors derive from a boy in the first two years of life who had a stem cell transplant for SCID, so the T cells may come from the graft donor.

This clonotype was recorded a few times. The V call is TRBV10-2, the J call TRBJ2-5; D may be TRBD1 (5 bases). Germline CDR1 reads WSHSY; CDR2 reads SAAADI. The V end was cut by 2 bases, the J end by 3 bases, with 13 bases between. This CDR3 has 15 residues. This chain's CDR3 is CASSEIASGKETQYF. As DNA, the CDR3 is TGCGCCAGCAGTGAGATAGCTTCAGGGAAAGAGACCCAGTACTTC.

This clonotype was seen just once. The chain employs TRBV12-3 or TRBV12-4 and TRBJ2-2; D is possibly TRBD1 (6 bases). There are 18 residues in the CDR3. Trimming pared 0 bases from V and 0 bases from J, leaving 14 bases between. The DNA of the CDR3 is TGTGCCAGCAGTTTAGCGCTTGGAAACAGGGCGAACACCGGGGAGCTGTTTTTT. Translating it yields CASSLALGNRANTGELFF.

The chain couples TRBV9 to TRBJ2-2; 7 nucleotides match TRBD1. V dropped 4 bases and J dropped 5; count of bases not matched to a gene: 14. The CDR3 loop spans 17 amino acids. The germline CDR1 and CDR2 sequences are SGDLS and YYNGEE. The CDR3 DNA reads as TGTGCCAGCAGCCCGAACACCGGGACAGTAAGGACCGGGGAGCTGTTTTTT. Translation gives CASSPNTGTVRTGELFF. Drawing the rest from reference TRBV9 and TRBJ2-2, the complete variable domain is DSGVTQTPKHLITATGQRVTLRCSPRSGDLSVYWYQQSLDQGLQFLIQYYNGEERAKGNILERFSAQQFPDLHSELNLSSLELGDSALYFCASSPNTGTVRTGELFFGEGSRLTVL.

This clonotype has a handful of counts. The chain links TRBV28 to TRBJ1-6; 7 nucleotides line up with TRBD1. V dropped 6 bases and J dropped 0; count of bases not matched to a gene: 8. The CDR3 is 17 residues long. Germline CDR1 MDHEN, CDR2 SYDVKM. DNA of the CDR3: TGTGCCAGCAGCCTAGACAGGGCCGACTCCTATAATTCACCCCTCCACTTT. Its translation: CASSLDRADSYNSPLHF.

The J gene is TRBJ2-7, the V gene TRBV7-2; 8 nucleotides agree with TRBD1. The V gene's germline CDR1 is SGHTA and CDR2 FQGNSA. The CDR3 sequence is 14 residues long. V trimming: 3 bases; J trimming: 3 bases; junction bases outside the gene matches: 4. The CDR3, as DNA: TGTGCCAGCAGCTTTACAGGGGGGAACTACGAGCAGTACTTC. Protein sequence: CASSFTGGNYEQYF.

The J gene is TRBJ2-7, the V gene TRBV6-1; D is unclear. Looked up from germline, CDR1 is MNHNS and CDR2 is SASEGT. The CDR3 consists of 11 residues. Trimming removed 7 bases from V and 4 bases from J, with 8 bases in between. The CDR3 DNA reads as TGTGCCAGCAATGAGCCTTACGAGCAGTACTTC. This sequence encodes CASNEPYEQYF.

A few counts support this clonotype. This rearrangement joins TRBV4-1 to TRBJ1-1; D is uncertain. The V gene's germline CDR1 is MGHRA and CDR2 YSYEKL. The CDR3 totals 13 residues. V was shortened by 2 bases and J by 3 bases, with 7 bases between the two germline ends. CDR3 coding DNA: TGCGCCAGCAGCCAAAGCCGGGACACTGAAGCTTTCTTT. This translates into CASSQSRDTEAFF.

This clonotype was found a few times. The genes are TRBV12-3 or TRBV12-4 and TRBJ1-1; TRBD1 is a possible D gene (6 bases). CDR3 length equals 13 residues. With 5 bases removed from V and 4 bases from J, the gap between germline ends came to 11 bases. The CDR3 DNA reads TGTGCCAGCAGTAGGGGGTCCCTCACTGAAGCTTTCTTT. Protein product: CASSRGSLTEAFF.

This clonotype has just a few counts. The chain is built from TRBV7-6 and TRBJ2-1, with 15 bases identical to TRBD2. The junction had 9 bases not matched to a gene; V was cut back by 0 bases and J by 9 bases. Looked up from germline, CDR1 is SGHVS and CDR2 is FNYEAQ. There are 18 residues in the CDR3. In DNA, the CDR3 is TGTGCCAGCAGCTTAGCGTTATGGACTAGCGGGGGGGCTGGTGAGCAGTTCTTC. It encodes CASSLALWTSGGAGEQFF.

The chain couples TRBV6-1 to TRBJ2-3; 8 bases match TRBD1. The CDR3 has 16 amino acids. Losses at the gene ends were 6 bases for V and 4 bases for J; bases not matched to a gene: 12. CDR1 and CDR2 from the germline V gene are MNHNS and SASEGT. CDR3 sequence (DNA): TGTGCCAGCAGGGACCCAGGGGGCGCGGCCCCAGATACGCAGTATTTT. Translating gives CASRDPGGAAPDTQYF.

V usage is TRBV2 and J usage is TRBJ2-1; 11 bases align to TRBD2. J was trimmed by 0 bases and V by 5 bases; bases with no gene match: 9. The CDR3 is made up of 18 amino acids. Germline CDR1 SNHLY, CDR2 FYNNEI. CDR3 sequence reads: CASSLLGLAASSYNEQFF. The CDR3 DNA sequence: TGTGCCAGCAGTTTGTTGGGACTAGCGGCGAGCTCCTACAATGAGCAGTTCTTC.

This clonotype has a handful of counts. This chain joins TRBV20-1 and TRBJ2-2; 9 bases match TRBD1. V shed 5 bases, J shed 6 bases, and the junction held 7 bases outside the gene matches. The V gene's germline CDR1 is DFQATT and CDR2 SNEGSKA (reference sequence). The CDR3 has 14 amino acids. CDR3 nucleotide sequence: TGCAGTGCTGCGGACAGGGGTTGGTCCGGGGAGCTGTTTTTT. The encoded protein is CSAADRGWSGELFF.

The chain has TRBV5-1 and TRBJ2-1; 9 bases are shared with TRBD2. Germline CDR1 reads SGHRS; CDR2 reads YFSETQ. With 1 base clipped from V and 5 bases from J, the junction kept 7 bases outside the gene matches. The CDR3 sequence is 16 residues long. Written as DNA, the CDR3 is TGCGCCAGCAGCTTGTTTTCGGGCGGGGGGGACAATGAGCAGTTCTTC. Protein sequence: CASSLFSGGGDNEQFF.

This rearrangement joins TRBV6-1 to TRBJ2-5; 12 nucleotides line up with TRBD1. The germline gives CDR1 MNHNS, CDR2 SASEGT. The CDR3 consists of 14 residues. V lost 8 bases to trimming and J lost 4 bases; unmatched junction nucleotides: 5. The CDR3 DNA is TGTGCCAGCCTCGGGACAGGGGGCTCAGAGACCCAGTACTTC. Protein: CASLGTGGSETQYF.

V usage is TRBV7-2 and J usage is TRBJ2-5; D is undetermined. V was shortened by 3 bases and J by 7 bases, with 12 bases between the two germline ends. The V gene's germline CDR1 is SGHTA and CDR2 FQGNSA. The CDR3 totals 13 residues. DNA of the CDR3: TGTGCCAGCAGCTTCAACCCCGATGGGACCCAGTACTTC. The encoded protein is CASSFNPDGTQYF.

J is TRBJ2-7 and V is TRBV29-1, with D tentatively TRBD2 (6 bases). The V end was cut by 6 bases, the J end by 7 bases, with 10 bases between. The CDR3 consists of 10 residues. Germline CDR1 is SQVTM and CDR2 is ANQGSEA. The CDR3: CSVDAGEQYF. The DNA of the CDR3 is TGCAGCGTGGATGCGGGGGAGCAGTACTTC.

The sample holds many counts of this clonotype. The junction shows a germline mismatch at one end, possibly a read error. The V gene is TRBV5-1, the J gene TRBJ2-2; TRBD1 matches at 7 bases. The length of the CDR3 is 14 residues. Germline V gene lookup returns CDR1 SGHRS and CDR2 YFSETQ. The CDR3 sequence: CASSGTANTGELFF. As DNA, the CDR3 is TGTGCCAGCAGTGGGACAGCGAACACCGGGGAGCTGTTTTTT.

This clonotype turned up a few times. The gene calls are TRBV7-9 and TRBJ2-5; D not certain. V was cut by 0 bases and J by 1 base, with 9 bases left in between. Germline assignment: CDR1 SEHNR and CDR2 FQNEAQ (reference sequence). This CDR3 comprises 15 residues. The DNA of the CDR3 is TGTGCCAGCAGCTTAGCTCGGCAGACCCAAGAGACCCAGTACTTC. This gives the protein CASSLARQTQETQYF.

The J gene is TRBJ2-7, the V gene TRBV29-1, with D perhaps TRBD1 or TRBD2 (5 bases each). The CDR3 covers 13 residues. Germline V gene lookup returns CDR1 SQVTM and CDR2 ANQGSEA. V dropped 5 bases and J dropped 0 bases, with 11 bases sitting between them. The CDR3 DNA reads as TGCAGCGTTAGGGACCCAGGCTCCTACGAGCAGTACTTC. Its protein is CSVRDPGSYEQYF.

The chain combines TRBV18 with TRBJ2-3; D is unclear. The germline gives CDR1 KGHSH, CDR2 LQKENI. CDR3 length: 15 amino acids. The V end was cut by 0 bases, the J end by 2 bases, with 9 bases between. The CDR3 DNA sequence: TGTGCCAGCTCACCACCTACCTACTCCACAGATACGCAGTATTTT. Amino acids: CASSPPTYSTDTQYF.

This clonotype was observed a handful of times. This chain uses TRBV28 with TRBJ1-3; D gene uncertain. Germline V gene data show CDR1 as MDHEN and CDR2 as SYDVKM. CDR3 length: 15 amino acids. V shed 8 bases and J shed 0 bases, with 14 bases lying between them. For the CDR3, the DNA is TGTGCCAGCCTCTCGTCCACTAACTCTGGAAACACCATATATTTT. Protein sequence: CASLSSTNSGNTIYF.

DNA for the CDR3: TGTGCCACCAGTGATTGGAACCGACCGAAAGAGACCCAGTACTTC. Its translation is CATSDWNRPKETQYF. This rearrangement joins TRBV24-1 to TRBJ2-5; unclear D gene. V gave up 2 bases and J gave up 3 bases, with 12 bases separating them. The CDR3 covers 15 residues. CDR1 and CDR2 from the germline V gene are KGHDR and SFDVKD.

The chain uses TRBV7-9 and TRBJ2-3; a possible D gene is TRBD1 (7 bases). CDR3 length: 15 residues. The germline gives CDR1 SEHNR, CDR2 FQNEAQ (reference sequence). Trimming stripped 5 bases from V and 1 base from J, with 13 bases between. In DNA form, the CDR3 reads TGTGCCAGCAGCCCAGGGGGGTCTGGCACAGATACGCAGTATTTT. It encodes CASSPGGSGTDTQYF.

This chain connects TRBV29-1 to TRBJ2-1; D unclear. From germline, CDR1 is SQVTM and CDR2 ANQGSEA. The CDR3 sequence is 12 residues long. The germline V and J ends were trimmed by 4 bases and 7 bases, with 11 bases remaining between them. The DNA of the CDR3 is TGCAGCGTTGGCCAGACCACTAATGAGCAGTTCTTC. Its protein is CSVGQTTNEQFF.

There are a few counts of this clonotype. The chain has TRBV5-1 and TRBJ1-2, with TRBD1 as a possible D gene (6 bases). CDR3 size: 14 residues. Deletions cut 0 bases from V and 5 bases from J, with 11 bases between. CDR1 and CDR2 (germline): SGHRS, YFSETQ. The CDR3 spells CASSLAQQGYGYTF. Here the CDR3 DNA reads TGCGCCAGCAGCTTGGCCCAGCAGGGGTATGGCTACACCTTC. Drawing the rest from reference TRBV5-1 and TRBJ1-2, the complete variable domain is KAGVTQTPRYLIKTRGQQVTLSCSPISGHRSVSWYQQTPGQGLQFLFEYFSETQRNKGNFPGRFSGRQFSNSRSEMNVSTLELGDSALYLCASSLAQQGYGYTFGSGTRLTVV.

The chain uses TRBV5-1 and TRBJ1-2; 12 bases line up with TRBD1. The CDR3 contains 17 residues. The ends lost 1 base at V and 7 bases at J; junction bases unmatched: 11. CDR1 and CDR2 (germline): SGHRS, YFSETQ. Here the CDR3 DNA reads TGCGCCAGCAGCTTGCCCCCCGTAGGGACAGGGGGCGGTGGCTACACCTTC. Its protein is CASSLPPVGTGGGGYTF. The full variable domain, in which reference TRBV5-1 and TRBJ1-2 provide the parts outside the CDR3, is KAGVTQTPRYLIKTRGQQVTLSCSPISGHRSVSWYQQTPGQGLQFLFEYFSETQRNKGNFPGRFSGRQFSNSRSEMNVSTLELGDSALYLCASSLPPVGTGGGGYTFGSGTRLTVV.

V and J are TRBV29-1 and TRBJ2-1; no clear D. The length of the CDR3 is 12 residues. V shed 5 bases and J shed 9 bases, with 14 bases lying between them. Germline V gene lookup returns CDR1 SQVTM and CDR2 ANQGSEA. CDR3 sequence: CSVTPDGSEQFF. The CDR3 DNA reads TGCAGCGTTACACCGGACGGCAGTGAGCAGTTCTTC.